This T cell receptor beta chain was observed in a study of CD8 T cells in ankylosing spondylitis. CDR3 size: 13 residues. CDR1 and CDR2 (germline): SQVTM, ANQGSEA. V was trimmed by 5 bases and J by 6 bases, leaving 17 bases between them. In TCRdb, the 5' RACE reads were re-called with MiXCR into one record per CDR3 protein. The sample contains 300,000 to 350,000 distinct CDR3 sequences, around 21% of which appear only once. This sequence joins TRBV29-1 and TRBJ2-7; D is perhaps TRBD1 (5 bases). The specimen sequenced was blood, either unsorted or a sorted T cell fraction (not recorded which). The clonotype was recovered from a female donor with ankylosing spondylitis or in good health (not recorded which). The CDR3 here is CSVRNRLVGEQYF. In DNA, the CDR3 is TGCAGCGTTAGGAACAGGCTCGTTGGCGAGCAGTACTTC.